This T cell receptor (beta chain) was found in a study of shared clonotypes between healthy human individuals. In the study overall: Plates per donor: three CD4 naive, three CD4 memory, two CD8 naive, one CD8 memory.

The CDR3 contains 15 residues. With 0 bases clipped from V and 7 bases from J, the junction kept 5 bases outside the gene matches. From germline, CDR1 is SGHDN and CDR2 FVKESK. Points from the study as a whole: Relative to memory subsets, naive subsets generally showed larger estimated richness. Relative to their counterparts shared across all four donors, non-shared clonotypes exhibited diminished generation probabilities.

Concerning this clone itself: What it binds is unknown.

The data were produced by immunoSEQ multiplex PCR, yet TCRdb's version contains in-frame clones alone and is incomplete. Here the sample spans 2 million to 2.5 million clones, just under 95% being singletons. Study donors comprised healthy, HIV-negative adults devoid of recent acute infection or vaccination. The V and J genes are TRBV14 and TRBJ2-1, with TRBD2 matching 8 bases. Sequencing was carried out using naive CD4+ T cells from PBMCs. The subset was: CD45RA+ positively selected. The receptor's source is a man between 18 and 29 years old in good health. Some clones in this sample may be carry-over from other donors' samples. CDR3 residues: CASSQDPGRVNEQFF. The CDR3, as DNA: TGTGCCAGCAGCCAAGATCCCGGGAGGGTAAATGAGCAGTTCTTC.